This TCR beta chain was profiled in a study of identical twins. Study-wide results and caveats: The models systematically underestimated how much out-of-frame TCR alpha was shared in monozygotic twins.

This clonotype was detected only a few times. Its antigen is as yet unknown. MiXCR, run by TCRdb on the 5' RACE reads, gives a single entry per CDR3 protein. The sample shows about 260,000 distinct CDR3 sequences, about 7% of them seen only once. V shed 3 bases and J shed 6 bases, with 12 bases lying between them. The CDR3 runs to 14 residues. The germline CDR1 and CDR2 sequences are MNHEY and SVGAGI. This sample also belongs to another study, concerning yellow fever vaccine responses in identical twins.

The sequencing sample was made of memory (CD45RO+) T cells sorted from blood. V usage is TRBV6-5 and J usage is TRBJ2-1; TRBD1 might be the D (6 bases). This sequence was found in a woman aged 18-29 years in good health. The CDR3 loop reads CASSYGQGPNEQFF. CDR3 bases: TGTGCCAGCAGTTATGGGCAGGGGCCCAATGAGCAGTTCTTC.